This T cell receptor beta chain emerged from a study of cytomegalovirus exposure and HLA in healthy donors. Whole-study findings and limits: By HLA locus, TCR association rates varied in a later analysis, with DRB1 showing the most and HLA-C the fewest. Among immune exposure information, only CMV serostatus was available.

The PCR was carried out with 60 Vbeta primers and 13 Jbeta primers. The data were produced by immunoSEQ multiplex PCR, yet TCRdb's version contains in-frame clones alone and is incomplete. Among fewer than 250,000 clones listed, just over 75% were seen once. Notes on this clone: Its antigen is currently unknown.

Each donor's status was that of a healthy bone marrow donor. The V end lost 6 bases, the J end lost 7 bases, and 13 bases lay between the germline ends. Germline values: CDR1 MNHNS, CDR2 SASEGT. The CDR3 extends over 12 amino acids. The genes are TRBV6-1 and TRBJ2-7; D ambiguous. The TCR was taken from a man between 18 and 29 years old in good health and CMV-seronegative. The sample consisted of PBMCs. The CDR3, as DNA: TGTGCCAGCAGAAGACTCCTCCGGGAGCAGTACTTC. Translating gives CASRRLLREQYF.